This T cell receptor (beta chain) emerged from a study of shared clonotypes between healthy human individuals. After removal of 6 bases from V and 7 bases from J, the junction contained 6 bases not matched to a gene. Germline-derived CDR1 and CDR2 are SNHLY and FYNNEI. This CDR3 spans 14 amino acids. The study's findings and limits: Limitation of the genetic and exposure-history diversity represented came from the few donors. The authors expected sequencing depth to affect clonotype sharing among donors.

Assay used: immunoSEQ multiplex PCR; TCRdb lists only in-frame clones, some missing. The data hold around 500,000 clones, with approximately 82% observed a single time. Comment on this clone: The antigen is undetermined.

The source is a woman in her forties in good health. Some clones in this sample may be carry-over from other donors' samples. The material sequenced was PBMCs. The V call is TRBV2, the J call TRBJ2-2, with 9 bases fitting TRBD2. The chain's CDR3 is CASRTGTSYGELFF. CDR3 in DNA: TGTGCCAGCAGGACCGGGACTAGCTACGGGGAGCTGTTTTTT.